Listed here are 7 T cell receptor beta chains from one sample, sequenced in a study of cytotoxic CD8 clonotypes in ibrutinib-treated CLL. The repertoire was sequenced with immunoSEQ multiplex PCR; TCRdb's copy has only in-frame clones and lacks some. The table has under 300,000 clones, 70% seen once. The sequences come from PBMCs, collected after 24 months of ibrutinib treatment. The receptors were sampled from a human donor with chronic lymphocytic leukemia.

The chain has TRBV18 and TRBJ2-5; TRBD2 matches at 7 bases. The CDR3 runs 13 residues. Germline CDR1 KGHSH, CDR2 LQKENI. The V gene end was trimmed by 6 bases and the J gene end by 7 bases; junction bases not matched to a gene: 8. The CDR3 region is CASSNGLEGTQYF. The CDR3 DNA follows: TGTGCCAGCTCGAATGGACTAGAGGGGACCCAGTACTTC.

This rearrangement joins TRBV5-1 to TRBJ2-7; D ambiguous. The CDR3 runs 15 residues. The germline gives CDR1 SGHRS, CDR2 YFSETQ. V was cut by 0 bases and J by 5 bases, with 15 bases left in between. The CDR3 here is CASSLGRWFSDEQYF. CDR3 nucleotide sequence: TGCGCCAGCAGCTTGGGGCGATGGTTTTCCGACGAGCAGTACTTC.

The rearrangement joins TRBV27 to TRBJ1-2; D is possibly TRBD1 (5 bases). V was shortened by 7 bases and J by 6 bases, with 21 bases between the two germline ends. The CDR3 runs 15 residues. Germline loops: CDR1 MNHEY, CDR2 SMNVEV (reference sequence). This CDR3 reads CASTWSPGRKDGYTF. The CDR3 nucleotides are TGTGCCAGCACCTGGTCCCCAGGGAGAAAAGATGGCTACACCTTC.

There are a few counts of this clone. The CDR3 spells CASSHGTGSYEQYF. The CDR3 DNA sequence: TGTGCCAGCAGCCATGGGACTGGCTCCTACGAGCAGTACTTC. The genes are TRBV16 and TRBJ2-7, with a weak D call TRBD2 (6 bases). The CDR3 sequence is 14 residues long. The V end was cut by 3 bases, the J end by 0 bases, with 9 bases between. Germline assignment: CDR1 KGHSY and CDR2 FQNENV.

This clone came up a few times. The chain joins TRBV5-6 to TRBJ1-5; D not resolved. The germline CDR1 and CDR2 sequences are SGHDT and YYEEEE. The CDR3 runs to 16 residues. The V gene lost 1 base and the J gene lost 2 bases, with 13 bases spanning the gap. The CDR3 nucleotides read TGTGCCAGCAGCTTGTTTGGCGAGCTGGGCAATCAGCCCCAGCATTTT. Protein sequence: CASSLFGELGNQPQHF. Variable domain in full (rest from reference TRBV5-6 and TRBJ1-5): DAGVTQSPTHLIKTRGQQVTLRCSPKSGHDTVSWYQQALGQGPQFIFQYYEEEERQRGNFPDRFSGHQFPNYSSELNVNALLLGDSALYLCASSLFGELGNQPQHFGDGTRLSIL.

The V gene is TRBV7-2, the J gene TRBJ2-5; 7 bases align to TRBD2. This CDR3 comprises 14 residues. Germline CDR1 SGHTA, CDR2 FQGNSA. With V trimmed by 5 bases and J by 4 bases, 7 bases remained unmatched. CDR3 protein: CASSPRSGGETQYF. Written as DNA, the CDR3 is TGTGCCAGCAGCCCCCGGTCGGGAGGAGAGACCCAGTACTTC.

This rearrangement joins TRBV12-2 to TRBJ1-3; TRBD1, as called in the table, went unchecked against the DNA. TRBV12-2 is recorded as a pseudogene. The CDR3 is made up of 13 amino acids. The CDR3: CASRPPSGNTIYF. For the CDR3, the DNA is TGTGCAAGTCGCCCCCCATCCGGAAACACCATATATTTT.